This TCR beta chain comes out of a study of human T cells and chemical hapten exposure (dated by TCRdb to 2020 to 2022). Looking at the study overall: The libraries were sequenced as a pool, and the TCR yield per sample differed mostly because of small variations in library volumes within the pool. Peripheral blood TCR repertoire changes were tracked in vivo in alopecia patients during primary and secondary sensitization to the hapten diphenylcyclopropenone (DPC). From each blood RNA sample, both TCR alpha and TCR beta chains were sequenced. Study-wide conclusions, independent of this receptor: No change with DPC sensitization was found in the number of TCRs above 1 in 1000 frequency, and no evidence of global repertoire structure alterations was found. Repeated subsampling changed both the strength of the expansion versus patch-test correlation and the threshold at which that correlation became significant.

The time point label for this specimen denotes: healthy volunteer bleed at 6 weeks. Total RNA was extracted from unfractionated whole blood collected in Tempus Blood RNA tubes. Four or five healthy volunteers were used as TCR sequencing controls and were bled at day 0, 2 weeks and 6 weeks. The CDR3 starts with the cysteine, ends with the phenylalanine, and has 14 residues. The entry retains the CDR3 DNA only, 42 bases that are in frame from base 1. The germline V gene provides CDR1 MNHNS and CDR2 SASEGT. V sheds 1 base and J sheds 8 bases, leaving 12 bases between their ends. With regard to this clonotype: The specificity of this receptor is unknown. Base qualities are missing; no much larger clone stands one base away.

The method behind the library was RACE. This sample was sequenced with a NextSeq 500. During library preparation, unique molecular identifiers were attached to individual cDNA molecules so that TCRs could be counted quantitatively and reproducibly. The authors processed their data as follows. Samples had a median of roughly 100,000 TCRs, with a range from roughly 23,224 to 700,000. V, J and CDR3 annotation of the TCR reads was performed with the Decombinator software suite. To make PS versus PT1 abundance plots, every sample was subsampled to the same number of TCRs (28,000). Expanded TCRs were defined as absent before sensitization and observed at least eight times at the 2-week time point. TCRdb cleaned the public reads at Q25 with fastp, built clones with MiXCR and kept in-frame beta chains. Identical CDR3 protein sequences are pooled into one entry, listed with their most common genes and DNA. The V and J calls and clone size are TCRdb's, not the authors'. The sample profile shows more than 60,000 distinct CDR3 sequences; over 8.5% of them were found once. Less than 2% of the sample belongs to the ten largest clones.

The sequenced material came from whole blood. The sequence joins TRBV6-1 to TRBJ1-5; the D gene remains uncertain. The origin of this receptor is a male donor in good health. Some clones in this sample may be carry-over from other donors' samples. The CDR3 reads CASSEDRLLEPQHF. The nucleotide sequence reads TGTGCCAGCAGTGAAGATCGTCTCTTAGAGCCCCAGCATTTT.